These 6 T cell receptor beta chains came from one sample sequenced in a study of T cell repertoires in cytomegalovirus infection. TCRdb recomputed calls from the reads with MiXCR, one row per CDR3 protein. Of 550,000 to 700,000 distinct CDR3 sequences listed, approximately 40% were seen once; the top ten hold 48%. Their antigen targets remain unknown. The input for sequencing was cultured PBMCs, taken from culture after CMV antigen stimulation. These TCRs come from a human donor in good health (CMV status not recorded). Some clones in this sample may be carry-over from other donors' samples.

The V and J genes are TRBV20-1 and TRBJ1-5; no definite D call. V lost 3 bases, J lost 7 bases, and 13 bases lay in between. This CDR3 comprises 13 residues. The germline CDR1 and CDR2 sequences are DFQATT and SNEGSKA (reference sequence). The CDR3 here is CSARGPPVQPQHF. As DNA, the CDR3 is TGCAGTGCTAGGGGCCCCCCGGTGCAGCCCCAGCATTTT.

This clonotype was found many times. The rearrangement uses TRBV7-2 and TRBJ2-1; TRBD2 matches 7 bases. This CDR3 is built from 19 residues. From germline, CDR1 is SGHTA and CDR2 FQGNSA. With V trimmed by 3 bases and J by 5 bases, 19 bases remained unmatched. The CDR3 here is CASSFKAGVSIGAHNEQFF. For the CDR3, the DNA is TGTGCCAGCAGCTTTAAGGCGGGAGTAAGCATAGGTGCCCACAATGAGCAGTTCTTC.

In its sample, this clonotype was seen a few times. The J gene is TRBJ2-3, the V gene TRBV7-2; D is unclear. Trimming took 5 bases from V and 0 from J, leaving 12 bases between them. CDR3 length: 15 residues. CDR1 SGHTA and CDR2 FQGNSA come from the germline V gene. CDR3 region: CASSPVGSSTDTQYF. The CDR3 nucleotides read TGTGCCAGCAGCCCAGTGGGCTCTAGCACAGATACGCAGTATTTT.

The rearrangement links TRBV10-3 to TRBJ2-2; 7 bases are a match to TRBD2. V shed 10 bases, J shed 1 base, and the junction held 3 bases outside the gene matches. In germline, CDR1 is ENHRY, CDR2 SYGVKD. The CDR3 sequence is 13 residues long. DNA for the CDR3: TGTGCCACAACTAGCGTGAACACCGGGGAGCTGTTTTTT. It translates to CATTSVNTGELFF.

The chain uses TRBV7-6 and TRBJ1-4; D gene ambiguous. The CDR3 extends over 14 amino acids. The germline V and J ends were trimmed by 1 base and 10 bases, with 13 bases remaining between them. The germline CDR1 and CDR2 sequences are SGHVS and FNYEAQ. The CDR3 protein is CASSLGHSSGKLFF. The CDR3 DNA reads as TGTGCCAGCAGCTTAGGCCACTCTTCGGGAAAACTGTTTTTT.

This rearrangement joins TRBV6-2 or TRBV6-3 to TRBJ1-4; 9 bases are shared with TRBD1. Losses at the gene ends were 3 bases for V and 5 bases for J; bases not matched to a gene: 7. Germline V gene data show CDR1 as MNHEY and CDR2 as SVGEGT. The CDR3 has 16 amino acids. The CDR3 bases are TGTGCCAGCAGTTATCGTCCCGGGACAGGGAATGAAAAACTGTTTTTT. Its protein is CASSYRPGTGNEKLFF.